The T cell receptor (beta chain) under discussion was sequenced for a study of blood T cell repertoires in COVID-19. Profiling relied on immunoSEQ multiplex PCR, and the TCRdb table lists in-frame clones only, not all of them. The table has 95,000 to 110,000 clones, 84% seen once. The CDR3 covers 16 residues. The germline gives CDR1 LNHDA, CDR2 SQIVND (reference sequence). V trimming: 3 bases; J trimming: 2 bases; junction bases outside the gene matches: 5. This TCR was recovered from a human donor in a cohort sampled during active or convalescent COVID-19. The chain has TRBV19 and TRBJ2-7, with 12 nucleotides matching TRBD2. Sequencing used peripheral blood. CDR3 residues: CASSIQTSGGTYEQYF. The CDR3 DNA follows: TGTGCCAGTAGTATCCAAACTAGCGGGGGGACCTACGAGCAGTACTTC.